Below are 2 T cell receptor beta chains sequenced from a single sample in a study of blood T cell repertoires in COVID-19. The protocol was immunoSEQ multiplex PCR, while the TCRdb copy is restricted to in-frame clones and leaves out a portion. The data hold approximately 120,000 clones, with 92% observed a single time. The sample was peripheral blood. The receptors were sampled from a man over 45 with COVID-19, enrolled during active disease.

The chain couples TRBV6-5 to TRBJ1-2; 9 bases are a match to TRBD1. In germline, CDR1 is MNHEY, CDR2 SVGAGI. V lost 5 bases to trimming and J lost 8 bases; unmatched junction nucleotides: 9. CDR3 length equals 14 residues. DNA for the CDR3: TGTGCCAGCAGTCCCACCACAGGGGGCCGAGGCTACACCTTC. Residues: CASSPTTGGRGYTF.

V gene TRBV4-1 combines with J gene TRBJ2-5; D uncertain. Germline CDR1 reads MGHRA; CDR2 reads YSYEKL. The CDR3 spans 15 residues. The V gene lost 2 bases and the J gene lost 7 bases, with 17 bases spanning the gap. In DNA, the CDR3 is TGCGCCAGCAGCCAAAGGTTCTGGGCCTTAGGGACCCAGTACTTC. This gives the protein CASSQRFWALGTQYF.